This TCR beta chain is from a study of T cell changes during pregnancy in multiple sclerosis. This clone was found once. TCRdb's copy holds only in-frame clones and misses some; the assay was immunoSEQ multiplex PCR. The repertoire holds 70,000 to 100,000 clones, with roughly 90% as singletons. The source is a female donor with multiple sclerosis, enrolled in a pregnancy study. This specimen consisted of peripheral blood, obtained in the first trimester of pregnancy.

The CDR3 region is CASNIPQGSYEQYF. The CDR3 DNA reads TGTGCCAGCAACATACCTCAGGGATCCTACGAGCAGTACTTC. The V call is TRBV28, the J call TRBJ2-7; D possibly corresponds to TRBD1 (5 bases). The germline V gene encodes CDR1 MDHEN and CDR2 SYDVKM. CDR3 length equals 14 residues. V lost 7 bases and J lost 1, with 14 bases in between.